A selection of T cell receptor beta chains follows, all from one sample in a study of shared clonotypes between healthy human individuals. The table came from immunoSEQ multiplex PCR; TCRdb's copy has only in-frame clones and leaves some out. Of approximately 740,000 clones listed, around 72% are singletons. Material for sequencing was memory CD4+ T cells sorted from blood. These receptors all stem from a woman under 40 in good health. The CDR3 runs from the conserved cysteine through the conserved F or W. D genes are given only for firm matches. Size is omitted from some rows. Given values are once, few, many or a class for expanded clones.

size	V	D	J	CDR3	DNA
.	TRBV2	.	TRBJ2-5	CASSPGFLGETQYF	TGTGCCAGCAGCCCGGGCTTTCTGGGGGAGACCCAGTACTTC
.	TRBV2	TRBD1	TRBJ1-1	CASRGTANTEAFF	TGTGCCAGCAGAGGGACAGCGAACACTGAAGCTTTCTTT
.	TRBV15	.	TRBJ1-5	CATSREEGNQPQHF	TGTGCCACCAGCAGAGAGGAAGGAAATCAGCCCCAGCATTTT
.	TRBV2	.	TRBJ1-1	CASKDRRMRLFF	TGTGCCAGCAAAGACAGGCGCATGCGGCTTTTCTTT
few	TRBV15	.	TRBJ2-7	CATSRLTGTKAYEQYF	TGTGCCACCAGCAGATTAACAGGGACGAAGGCCTACGAGCAGTACTTC
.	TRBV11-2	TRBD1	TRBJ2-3	CASSSGGADTQYF	TGTGCCAGCAGCTCAGGGGGCGCAGATACGCAGTATTTT
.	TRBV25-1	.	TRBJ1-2	CASSEITGYYGYTF	TGTGCCAGCAGTGAGATAACAGGCTACTATGGCTACACCTTC
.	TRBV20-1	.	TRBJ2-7	CSGVAEWEQYF	TGCAGTGGGGTCGCGGAGTGGGAGCAGTACTTC
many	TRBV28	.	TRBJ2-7	CASILPRPGRDRSPYEQYF	TGTGCCAGCATCCTCCCGAGACCCGGGAGGGACAGGTCCCCCTACGAGCAGTACTTC
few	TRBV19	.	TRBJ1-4	CASSTGTAELFF	TGTGCCAGTAGTACCGGGACTGCGGAACTGTTTTTT
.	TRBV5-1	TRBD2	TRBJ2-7	CASSLVSGRALYEQYF	TGCGCCAGCAGCTTGGTTAGCGGGAGGGCCCTCTACGAGCAGTACTTC
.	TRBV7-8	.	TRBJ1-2	CASSIDANYGYTF	TGTGCCAGCAGCATCGACGCTAACTATGGCTACACCTTC
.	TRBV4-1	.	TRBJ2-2	CASSHAQGSYTGELFF	TGCGCCAGCAGCCATGCGCAGGGGTCCTACACCGGGGAGCTGTTTTTT
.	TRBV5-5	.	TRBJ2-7	CASSLAGREQYF	TGTGCCAGCAGCTTGGCAGGGCGCGAGCAGTACTTC
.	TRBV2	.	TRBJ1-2	CASSLQGPNYGYTF	TGTGCCAGCAGCCTCCAGGGCCCCAACTATGGCTACACCTTC
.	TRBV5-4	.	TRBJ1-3	CASSLDGSSGNTIYF	TGTGCCAGCAGTCTGGACGGTAGCTCTGGAAACACCATATATTTT
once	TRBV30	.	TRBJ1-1	CAWSPPPLNTEAFF	TGTGCCTGGAGTCCCCCCCCCTTGAACACTGAAGCTTTCTTT
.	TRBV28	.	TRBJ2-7	CASTRATYEQYF	TGTGCCAGCACCAGGGCTACCTACGAGCAGTACTTC
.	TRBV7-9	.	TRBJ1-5	CASSLGSHQPQHF	TGTGCCAGCAGCTTAGGAAGTCATCAGCCCCAGCATTTT
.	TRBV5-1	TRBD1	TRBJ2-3	CASSLDRGNANTQYF	TGCGCCAGCAGCTTGGACAGGGGAAACGCGAATACGCAGTATTTT
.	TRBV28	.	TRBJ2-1	CASSPGSANEQFF	TGTGCCAGCAGTCCCGGGTCCGCCAATGAGCAGTTCTTC
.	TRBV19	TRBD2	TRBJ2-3	CASSGTSGAQTPQYF	TGTGCCAGTAGCGGGACTAGCGGGGCCCAGACGCCGCAGTATTTT
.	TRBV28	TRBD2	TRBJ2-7	CASQSGTVQREQYF	TGTGCCAGTCAAAGCGGGACTGTGCAACGCGAGCAGTACTTC
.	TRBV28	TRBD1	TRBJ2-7	CASSVGTGSLEQYF	TGTGCCAGCAGTGTCGGGACAGGCTCTTTGGAGCAGTACTTC
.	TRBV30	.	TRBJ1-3	CAWSAGGNTIYF	TGTGCCTGGAGTGCGGGTGGAAACACCATATATTTT
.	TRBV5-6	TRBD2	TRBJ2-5	CASSLFWREGRETQYF	TGTGCCAGCAGCTTGTTCTGGCGGGAGGGCCGGGAGACCCAGTACTTC
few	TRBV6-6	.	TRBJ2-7	CASSPYRETYEQYF	TGTGCCAGCAGTCCTTACAGGGAAACCTACGAGCAGTACTTC
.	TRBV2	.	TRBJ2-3	CASSVTDTQYF	TGTGCCAGCAGTGTCACAGATACGCAGTATTTT
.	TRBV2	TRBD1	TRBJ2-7	CASSGPPRTGGRTYEQYF	TGTGCCAGCAGTGGCCCTCCTAGGACAGGGGGCCGTACCTACGAGCAGTACTTC
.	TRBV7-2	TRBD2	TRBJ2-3	CASSTRGKTSGSVTDTQYF	TGTGCCAGCAGCACCAGGGGGAAGACTAGCGGGAGCGTCACAGATACGCAGTATTTT
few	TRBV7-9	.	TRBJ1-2	CASSPDHSNYGYTF	TGTGCCAGCAGTCCGGATCACTCTAACTATGGCTACACCTTC
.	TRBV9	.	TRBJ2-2	CASSVTERVYTGELFF	TGTGCCAGCAGCGTAACCGAGCGGGTCTACACCGGGGAGCTGTTTTTT
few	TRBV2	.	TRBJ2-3	CASSDLGTLHGDTQYF	TGTGCCAGCAGTGATCTCGGCACCCTGCATGGAGATACGCAGTATTTT
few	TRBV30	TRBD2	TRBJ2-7	CACTGGTSDTYEQYF	TGTGCCTGTACCGGCGGGACTAGCGACACCTACGAGCAGTACTTC
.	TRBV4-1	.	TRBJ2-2	CASSLGSAAWGTGELFF	TGCGCCAGCAGCCTTGGTAGTGCAGCTTGGGGCACCGGGGAGCTGTTTTTT
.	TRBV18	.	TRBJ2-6	CASSPSEGSGANVLTF	TGTGCCAGCTCACCAAGCGAGGGATCCGGGGCCAACGTCCTGACTTTC
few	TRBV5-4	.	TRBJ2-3	CASSIDSRPTDTQYF	TGTGCCAGCAGCATAGACTCCCGGCCCACAGATACGCAGTATTTT
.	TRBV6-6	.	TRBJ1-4	CASRQQGRDEKLFF	TGTGCCAGCAGACAACAGGGCCGGGATGAAAAACTGTTTTTT
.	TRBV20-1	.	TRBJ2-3	CSASLQDTQYF	TGCAGTGCCTCCCTGCAAGATACGCAGTATTTT
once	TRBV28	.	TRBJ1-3	CASSLPHGNTIYF	TGTGCCAGCAGCTTACCCCATGGAAACACCATATATTTT
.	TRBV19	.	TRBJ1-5	CASSPGLHQPQHF	TGTGCCAGTAGTCCCGGACTACATCAGCCCCAGCATTTT
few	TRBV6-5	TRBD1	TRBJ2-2	CAAAGQGNSGELFF	TGTGCCGCCGCGGGACAGGGGAACTCCGGGGAGCTGTTTTTT
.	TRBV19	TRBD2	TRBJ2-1	CASSLWTSGEGRREFF	TGTGCCAGTAGTTTATGGACTAGCGGGGAGGGTCGGAGGGAGTTCTTC
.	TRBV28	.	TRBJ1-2	CASSSSDRRSSYTF	TGTGCCAGCAGTTCGTCGGACCGCCGATCTAGCTACACCTTC
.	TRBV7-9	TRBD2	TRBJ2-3	CASIPGGESTDTQYF	TGTGCCAGCATCCCCGGGGGGGAAAGTACAGATACGCAGTATTTT
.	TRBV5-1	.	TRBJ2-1	CASSQGQNNEQFF	TGCGCCAGCAGCCAAGGACAGAACAATGAGCAGTTCTTC
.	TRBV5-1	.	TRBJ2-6	CASSLLGQSSGANVLTF	TGCGCCAGCAGCTTGCTCGGACAAAGCTCTGGGGCCAACGTCCTGACTTTC
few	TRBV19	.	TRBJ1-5	CASRTETPYQPQHF	TGTGCCAGTAGGACGGAGACACCCTATCAGCCCCAGCATTTT
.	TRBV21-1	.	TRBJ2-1	CARSLGDSSNEQFF	TGTGCCAGGAGTCTCGGGGACAGTTCCAATGAGCAGTTCTTC
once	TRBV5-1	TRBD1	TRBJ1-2	CASSEGQVVREYGYTF	TGCGCCAGCAGCGAGGGACAGGTTGTCAGAGAGTATGGCTACACCTTC
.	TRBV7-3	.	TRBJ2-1	CASIPGPRRVNEQFF	TGTGCCAGCATCCCCGGGCCCCGGAGAGTAAATGAGCAGTTCTTC
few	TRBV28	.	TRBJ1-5	CASSPLVRPQHF	TGTGCCAGCAGCCCGTTGGTACGGCCCCAGCATTTT
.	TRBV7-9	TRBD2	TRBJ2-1	CASSSSGRAFGEQFF	TGTGCCAGCAGCTCCAGCGGGAGGGCCTTCGGTGAGCAGTTCTTC
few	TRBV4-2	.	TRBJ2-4	CASSQDTLKNIQYF	TGTGCCAGCAGCCAAGACACATTGAAAAACATTCAGTACTTC
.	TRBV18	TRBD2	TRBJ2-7	CASSPNSAGAQYEQYF	TGTGCCAGCTCACCAAATTCGGCGGGAGCTCAGTACGAGCAGTACTTC
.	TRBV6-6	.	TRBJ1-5	CASSGYRDSNQPQHF	TGTGCCAGCAGTGGGTACAGGGACAGCAATCAGCCCCAGCATTTT
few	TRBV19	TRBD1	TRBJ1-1	CASITKAGGFLMNTEAFF	TGTGCCAGTATCACAAAGGCAGGGGGCTTCCTCATGAACACTGAAGCTTTCTTT
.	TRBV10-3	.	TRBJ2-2	CAISPSNTGELFF	TGTGCCATCAGCCCCAGTAACACCGGGGAGCTGTTTTTT
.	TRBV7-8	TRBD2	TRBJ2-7	CASSKGLRERGYEQYF	TGTGCCAGCAGCAAAGGACTGCGGGAGAGAGGGTACGAGCAGTACTTC